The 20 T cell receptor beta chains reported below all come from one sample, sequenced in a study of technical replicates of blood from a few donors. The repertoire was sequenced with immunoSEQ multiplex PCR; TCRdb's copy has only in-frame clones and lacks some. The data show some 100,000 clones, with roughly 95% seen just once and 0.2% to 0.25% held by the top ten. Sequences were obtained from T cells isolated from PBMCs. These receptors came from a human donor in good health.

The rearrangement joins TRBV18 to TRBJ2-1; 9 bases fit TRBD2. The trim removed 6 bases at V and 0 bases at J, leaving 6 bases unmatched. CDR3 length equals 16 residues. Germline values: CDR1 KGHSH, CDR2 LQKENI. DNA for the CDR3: TGTGCCAGCTCTCCCAATAGCGGGAGCTCCTACAATGAGCAGTTCTTC. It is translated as CASSPNSGSSYNEQFF.

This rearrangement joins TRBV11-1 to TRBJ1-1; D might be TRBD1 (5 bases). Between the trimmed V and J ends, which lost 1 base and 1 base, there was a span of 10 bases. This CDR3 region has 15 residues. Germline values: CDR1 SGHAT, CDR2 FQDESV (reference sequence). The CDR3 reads CASSLDFRGNTEAFF. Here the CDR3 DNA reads TGTGCCAGCAGCTTAGACTTTAGGGGGAACACTGAAGCTTTCTTT. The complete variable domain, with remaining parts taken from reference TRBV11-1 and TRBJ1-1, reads EAEVAQSPRYKITEKSQAVAFWCDPISGHATLYWYRQILGQGPELLVQFQDESVVDDSQLPKDRFSAERLKGVDSTLKIQPAELGDSAMYLCASSLDFRGNTEAFFGQGTRLTVV.

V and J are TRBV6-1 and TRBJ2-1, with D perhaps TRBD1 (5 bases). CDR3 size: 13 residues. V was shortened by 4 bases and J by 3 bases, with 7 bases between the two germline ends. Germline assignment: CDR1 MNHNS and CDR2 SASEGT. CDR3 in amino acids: CASSGTNYNEQFF. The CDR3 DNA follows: TGTGCCAGCAGTGGGACAAACTACAATGAGCAGTTCTTC.

CDR3 in DNA: TGCGCCAGCAGCACTGGACTAGCGGGAGTATCTGAGCAGTACTTC. It codes for CASSTGLAGVSEQYF. The chain couples TRBV5-1 to TRBJ2-7, with TRBD2 identical over 13 bases. The V gene's germline CDR1 is SGHRS and CDR2 YFSETQ. The CDR3 totals 15 residues. The V gene end was trimmed by 4 bases and the J gene end by 7 bases; junction bases not matched to a gene: 8.

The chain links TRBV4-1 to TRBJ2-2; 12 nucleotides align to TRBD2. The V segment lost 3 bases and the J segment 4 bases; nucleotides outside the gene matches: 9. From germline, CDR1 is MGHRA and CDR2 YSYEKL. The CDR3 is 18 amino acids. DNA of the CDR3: TGCGCCAGCAGCCACGGCGGTCCGGGACTAGCGGGCACCGGGGAGCTGTTTTTT. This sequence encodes CASSHGGPGLAGTGELFF.

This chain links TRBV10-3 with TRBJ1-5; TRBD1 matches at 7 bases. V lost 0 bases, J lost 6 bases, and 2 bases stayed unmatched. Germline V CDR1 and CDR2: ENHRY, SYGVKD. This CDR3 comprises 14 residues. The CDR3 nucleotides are TGTGCCATCAGTGAGTCGGGACAGACTCAGCCCCAGCATTTT. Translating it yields CAISESGQTQPQHF.

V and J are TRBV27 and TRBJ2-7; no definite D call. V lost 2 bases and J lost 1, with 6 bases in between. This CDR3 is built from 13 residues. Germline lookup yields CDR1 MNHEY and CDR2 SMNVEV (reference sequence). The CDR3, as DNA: TGTGCCAGCAGTTTAAAAGAGTCCTACGAGCAGTACTTC. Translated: CASSLKESYEQYF.

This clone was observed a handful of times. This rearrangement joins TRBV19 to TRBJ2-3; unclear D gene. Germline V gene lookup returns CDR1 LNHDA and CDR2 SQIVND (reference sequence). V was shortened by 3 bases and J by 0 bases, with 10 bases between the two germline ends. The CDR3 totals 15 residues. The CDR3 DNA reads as TGTGCCAGTAGTATTAATCTTGTTAGCACAGATACGCAGTATTTT. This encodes CASSINLVSTDTQYF.

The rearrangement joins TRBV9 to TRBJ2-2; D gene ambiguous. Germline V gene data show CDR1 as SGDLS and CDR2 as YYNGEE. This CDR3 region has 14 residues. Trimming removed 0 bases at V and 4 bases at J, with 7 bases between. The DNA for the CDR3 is TGTGCCAGCAGCGTAGGTAGAGCCACCGGGGAGCTGTTTTTT. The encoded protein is CASSVGRATGELFF.

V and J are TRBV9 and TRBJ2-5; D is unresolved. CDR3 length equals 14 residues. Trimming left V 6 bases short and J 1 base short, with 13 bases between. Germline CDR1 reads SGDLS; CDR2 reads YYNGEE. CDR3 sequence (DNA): TGTGCCAGCACCCCTCCAGGTTCCCAAGAGACCCAGTACTTC. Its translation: CASTPPGSQETQYF. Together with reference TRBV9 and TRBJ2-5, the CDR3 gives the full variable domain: DSGVTQTPKHLITATGQRVTLRCSPRSGDLSVYWYQQSLDQGLQFLIQYYNGEERAKGNILERFSAQQFPDLHSELNLSSLELGDSALYFCASTPPGSQETQYFGPGTRLLVL.

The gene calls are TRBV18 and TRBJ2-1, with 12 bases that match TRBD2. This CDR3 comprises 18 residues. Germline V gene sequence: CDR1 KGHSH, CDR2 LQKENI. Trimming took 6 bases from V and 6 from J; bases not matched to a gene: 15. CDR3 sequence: CASSEGGLAGLRSNEQFF. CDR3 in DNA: TGTGCCAGCTCGGAGGGAGGACTAGCGGGGTTAAGATCCAATGAGCAGTTCTTC.

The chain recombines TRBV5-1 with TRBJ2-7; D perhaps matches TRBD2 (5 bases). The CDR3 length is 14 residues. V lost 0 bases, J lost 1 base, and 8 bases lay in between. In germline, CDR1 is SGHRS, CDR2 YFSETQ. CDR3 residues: CASSLVPGSYEQYF. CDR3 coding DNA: TGCGCCAGCAGCTTGGTTCCGGGATCCTACGAGCAGTACTTC.

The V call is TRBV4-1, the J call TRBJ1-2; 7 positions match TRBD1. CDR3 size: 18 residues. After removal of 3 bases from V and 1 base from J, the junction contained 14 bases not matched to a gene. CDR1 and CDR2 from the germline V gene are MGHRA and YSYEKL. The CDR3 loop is CASSHPRTGLAFNYGYTF. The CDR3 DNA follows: TGCGCCAGCAGCCATCCTCGGACAGGACTCGCTTTTAACTATGGCTACACCTTC.

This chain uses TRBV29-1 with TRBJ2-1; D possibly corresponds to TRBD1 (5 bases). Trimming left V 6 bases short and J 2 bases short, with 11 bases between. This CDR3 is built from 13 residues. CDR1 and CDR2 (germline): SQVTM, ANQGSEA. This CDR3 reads CSVPRVAYNEQFF. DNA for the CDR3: TGCAGCGTGCCCAGGGTGGCCTACAATGAGCAGTTCTTC.

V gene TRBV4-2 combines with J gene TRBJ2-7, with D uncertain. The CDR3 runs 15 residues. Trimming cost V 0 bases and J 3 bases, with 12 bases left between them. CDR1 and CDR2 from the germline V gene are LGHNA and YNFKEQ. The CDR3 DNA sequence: TGTGCCAGCAGCCAAGAAGCTAGGCTGAGCTACGAGCAGTACTTC. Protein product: CASSQEARLSYEQYF.

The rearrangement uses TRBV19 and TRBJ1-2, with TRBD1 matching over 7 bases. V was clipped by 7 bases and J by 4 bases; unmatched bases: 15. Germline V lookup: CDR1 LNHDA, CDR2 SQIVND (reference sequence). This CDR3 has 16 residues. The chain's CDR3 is CASTSGGSIGTYGYTF. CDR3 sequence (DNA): TGTGCCAGTACGTCAGGGGGAAGTATAGGAACCTATGGCTACACCTTC. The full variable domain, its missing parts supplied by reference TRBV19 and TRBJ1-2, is DGGITQSPKYLFRKEGQNVTLSCEQNLNHDAMYWYRQDPGQGLRLIYYSQIVNDFQKGDIAEGYSVSREKKESFPLTVTSAQKNPTAFYLCASTSGGSIGTYGYTFGSGTRLTVV.

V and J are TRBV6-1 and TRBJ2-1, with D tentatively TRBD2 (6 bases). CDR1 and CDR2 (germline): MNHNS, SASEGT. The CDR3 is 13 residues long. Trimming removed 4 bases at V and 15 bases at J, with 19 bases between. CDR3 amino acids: CASSATGTSGLFF. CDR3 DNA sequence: TGTGCCAGCAGTGCAACTGGGACTTCGGGGCTGTTCTTC.

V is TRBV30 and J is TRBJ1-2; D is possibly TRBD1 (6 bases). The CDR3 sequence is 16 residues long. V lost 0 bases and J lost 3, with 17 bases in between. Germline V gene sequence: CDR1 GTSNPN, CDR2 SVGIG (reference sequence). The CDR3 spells CAWSVRGAGAYYGYTF. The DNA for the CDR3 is TGTGCCTGGAGTGTACGAGGTGCAGGGGCGTACTATGGCTACACCTTC.

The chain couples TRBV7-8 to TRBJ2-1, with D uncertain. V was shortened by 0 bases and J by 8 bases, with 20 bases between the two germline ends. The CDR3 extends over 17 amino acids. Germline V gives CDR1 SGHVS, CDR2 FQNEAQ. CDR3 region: CASSLAGYRRLFDEQFF. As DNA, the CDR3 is TGTGCCAGCAGCTTAGCGGGCTACCGTAGGCTTTTCGATGAGCAGTTCTTC.

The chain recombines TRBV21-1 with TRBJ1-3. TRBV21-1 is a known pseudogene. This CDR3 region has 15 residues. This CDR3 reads CASRVWRSSGNTIYF. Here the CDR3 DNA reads TGTGCCAGCCGGGTGTGGCGATCCTCTGGAAACACCATATATTTT.